The 11 T cell receptor beta chains in this list originate from one sample, sequenced in a study of T cells in Graves' hyperthyroidism and ophthalmopathy. Template material for amplifying TCR beta CDR3 regions consisted of RNA transcripts. Researchers ran a first-round RT-PCR on the TCR CDR3 using the HTBI primer set. One entry per CDR3 protein, called by TCRdb with MiXCR from the multiplex PCR reads. The repertoire holds 620,000 or so distinct CDR3 sequences, with about 14% as singletons. The sample taken for sequencing was blood. All receptors derive from a woman between 50 and 59 years old with Graves' ophthalmopathy.

In this sample, this clonotype turned up many times. This chain connects TRBV27 to TRBJ1-5; D ambiguous. CDR1 and CDR2 from the germline V gene are MNHEY and SMNVEV (reference sequence). CDR3 length: 13 amino acids. Trimming removed 6 bases at V and 4 bases at J, with 10 bases between. The CDR3 loop reads CASRYDWNQPQHF. In DNA, the CDR3 is TGTGCCAGCAGATATGACTGGAATCAGCCCCAGCATTTT.

This clonotype was seen ten or more times. The gene calls are TRBV5-1 and TRBJ1-1; D ambiguous. V lost 0 bases, J lost 1 base, and 16 bases lay in between. This CDR3 spans 17 amino acids. Germline V gives CDR1 SGHRS, CDR2 YFSETQ. The CDR3 DNA follows: TGCGCCAGCAGCTTGGGTACAGTTAAACCTGGGAACACTGAAGCTTTCTTT. Translation: CASSLGTVKPGNTEAFF.

This clonotype was detected ten times or more. The CDR3 protein is CSANQDRVHSPLHF. CDR3 coding DNA: TGCAGTGCAAACCAGGACAGGGTGCATTCACCCCTCCACTTT. This chain joins TRBV20-1 and TRBJ1-6; 8 nucleotides line up with TRBD1. The trim removed 6 bases at V and 8 bases at J, leaving 9 bases unmatched. CDR3 length: 14 amino acids. Germline V gene sequence: CDR1 DFQATT, CDR2 SNEGSKA (reference sequence).

This clonotype was observed at least ten times. The V and J genes are TRBV20-1 and TRBJ1-1; 7 bases are a match to TRBD1. The CDR3 is made up of 15 amino acids. V was pared by 0 bases and J by 4 bases, with 8 bases of the junction left unmatched. CDR1 is DFQATT and CDR2 is SNEGSKA in the germline V gene (reference sequence). The CDR3 here is CSAREWDRPTTEAFF. The CDR3 DNA sequence: TGCAGTGCTAGAGAATGGGACAGACCTACCACTGAAGCTTTCTTT.

The chain is built from TRBV6-5 and TRBJ2-7; D possibly matches TRBD1 or TRBD2 (5 bases each). The V gene's germline CDR1 is MNHEY and CDR2 SVGAGI. V was cut by 3 bases and J by 2 bases, with 14 bases left in between. This CDR3 spans 15 amino acids. CDR3 sequence (DNA): TGTGCCAGCAGTTATGAGGGGACCGTGGCCTACGAGCAGTACTTC. Protein product: CASSYEGTVAYEQYF.

The rearrangement uses TRBV6-5 and TRBJ1-2; 8 nucleotides line up with TRBD1. The trim removed 5 bases at V and 4 bases at J, leaving 9 bases unmatched. The CDR3 totals 15 residues. Germline V lookup: CDR1 MNHEY, CDR2 SVGAGI. CDR3 residues: CASSTAGGRIYGYTF. CDR3 nucleotides: TGTGCCAGCAGTACTGCAGGGGGCAGGATCTATGGCTACACCTTC.

The chain is built from TRBV29-1 and TRBJ1-3, with D unclear. The CDR3 contains 14 residues. In germline, CDR1 is SQVTM, CDR2 ANQGSEA. Trimming shortened V by 4 bases and J by 1 base, and 11 bases separated the two germline ends. CDR3 residues: CSVGGRSSGNTIYF. The CDR3 nucleotides read TGCAGCGTTGGTGGCAGGTCATCTGGAAACACCATATATTTT.

There are a few counts of this clonotype. The chain carries TRBV20-1 and TRBJ2-3, with a tentative D call TRBD2 (6 bases). Germline V gene sequence: CDR1 DFQATT, CDR2 SNEGSKA (reference sequence). This CDR3 has 15 amino acids. V lost 5 bases, J lost 4 bases, and 19 bases lay in between. The DNA of the CDR3 is TGCAGTGCTCCAACGCATGAAGGGGAGGCAGATACGCAGTATTTT. Protein sequence: CSAPTHEGEADTQYF.

This clonotype has only a few counts. The chain uses TRBV12-3 or TRBV12-4 and TRBJ2-2, with D uncertain. V gave up 3 bases and J gave up 5 bases, with 7 bases separating them. The CDR3 totals 13 residues. The CDR3 here is CASSFWRTGELFF. DNA for the CDR3: TGTGCCAGCAGTTTTTGGCGTACCGGGGAGCTGTTTTTT.

This clonotype appeared many times. J is TRBJ1-1 and V is TRBV5-1; 10 nucleotides agree with TRBD1. Looked up from germline, CDR1 is SGHRS and CDR2 is YFSETQ. This CDR3 has 14 residues. The V and J ends lost 7 bases and 0 bases, in that order; junction bases with no gene match: 3. CDR3 residues: CASRDRGMNTEAFF. The DNA for the CDR3 is TGCGCCAGCCGGGACAGGGGCATGAACACTGAAGCTTTCTTT. Looking up the rest from reference TRBV5-1 and TRBJ1-1 gives the full variable domain: KAGVTQTPRYLIKTRGQQVTLSCSPISGHRSVSWYQQTPGQGLQFLFEYFSETQRNKGNFPGRFSGRQFSNSRSEMNVSTLELGDSALYLCASRDRGMNTEAFFGQGTRLTVV.

The V and J genes are TRBV28 and TRBJ2-1, with TRBD1 identical over 12 bases. The CDR3 runs to 19 residues. Trimming removed 2 bases from V and 3 bases from J; junction bases left unmatched: 11. Looked up from germline, CDR1 is MDHEN and CDR2 is SYDVKM. CDR3 in DNA: TGTGCCAGCAGTTTACCCGCCGGGACAGGGGGCGCGGTCTACAATGAGCAGTTCTTC. This encodes CASSLPAGTGGAVYNEQFF.